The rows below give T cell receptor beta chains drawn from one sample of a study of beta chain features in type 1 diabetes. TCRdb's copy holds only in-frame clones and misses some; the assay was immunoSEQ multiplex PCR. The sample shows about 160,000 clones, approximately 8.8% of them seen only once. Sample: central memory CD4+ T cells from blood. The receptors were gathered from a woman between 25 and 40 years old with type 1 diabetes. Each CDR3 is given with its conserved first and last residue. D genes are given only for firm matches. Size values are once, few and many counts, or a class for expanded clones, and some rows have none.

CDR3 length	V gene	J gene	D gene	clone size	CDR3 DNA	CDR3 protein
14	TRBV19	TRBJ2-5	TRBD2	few	TGTGCCAGCCGCCGGGGAGGGCGGGGAGAGACCCAGTACTTC	CASRRGGRGETQYF
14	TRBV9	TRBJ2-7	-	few	TGTGCCAGCAGCGTAGGGCAGGGCGCCTACGAGCAGTACTTC	CASSVGQGAYEQYF
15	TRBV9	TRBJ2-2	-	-	TGTGCCAGCAGCGTGGGCCAGGGGAACACCGGGGAGCTGTTTTTT	CASSVGQGNTGELFF
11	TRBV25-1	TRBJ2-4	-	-	TGTGCCAGCAGTCCTAAAAACATTCAGTACTTC	CASSPKNIQYF
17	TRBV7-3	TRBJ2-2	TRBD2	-	TGTGCCAGCAGCTTCGCGGGACTAGCGGGAAGCACCGGGGAGCTGTTTTTT	CASSFAGLAGSTGELFF
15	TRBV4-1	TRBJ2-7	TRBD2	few	TGCGCCAGCAGCCAAGAGAGGACGGGGGGCTACGAGCAGTACTTC	CASSQERTGGYEQYF
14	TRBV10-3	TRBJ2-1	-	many	TGTGCCATCAGTGAGTCCGCCCTCCTACATGAGCAGTTCTTC	CAISESALLHEQFF
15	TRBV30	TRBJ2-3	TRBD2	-	TGTGCCTGGACCTACGGACTAGCGAAGTCAGATACGCAGTATTTT	CAWTYGLAKSDTQYF
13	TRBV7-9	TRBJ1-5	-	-	TGTGCCAGCAGCCCCGGGGAGTCGAGGGTCGAGCATTTT	CASSPGESRVEHF
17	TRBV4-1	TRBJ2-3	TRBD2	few	TGCGCCAGCAGCCAATCGGGGCGAGCGGGAGTGGGAGATACGCAGTATTTT	CASSQSGRAGVGDTQYF
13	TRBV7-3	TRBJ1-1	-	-	TGTGCCAGCAGCTTAACGGGAGGGACGGTCGCTTTCTTT	CASSLTGGTVAFF
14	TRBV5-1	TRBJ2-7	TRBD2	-	TGCGCCAGCAGCTTGGGACTAGCTTCGCGCGAGCAGTACTTC	CASSLGLASREQYF
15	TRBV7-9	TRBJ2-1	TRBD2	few	TGTGCCAGCAGCACCGGGACTAGCGGGTCCAATGAGCAGTTCTTC	CASSTGTSGSNEQFF
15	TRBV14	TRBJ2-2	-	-	TGTGCCAGCAGCCGAGAAGGACTTCGCACCGGGGAGCTGTTTTTT	CASSREGLRTGELFF
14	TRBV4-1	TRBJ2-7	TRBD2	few	TGCGCCAGCAGCCAACTGGGACTAGCGGGAGAGCAGTACTTC	CASSQLGLAGEQYF
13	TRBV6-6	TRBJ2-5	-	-	TGTGCCAGCAGTTACGGGCAGCAAGAGACCCAGTACTTC	CASSYGQQETQYF
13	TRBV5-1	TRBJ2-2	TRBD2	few	TGCGCCAGCAGCACTAGCGGGCCCGGGGAGCTGTTTTTT	CASSTSGPGELFF
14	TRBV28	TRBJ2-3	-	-	TGTGCCAGCAGTTCGGACAAACGCACAGATACGCAGTATTTT	CASSSDKRTDTQYF
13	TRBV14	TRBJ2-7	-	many	TGTGCCAGCAGCCAACAAGTACTAGCCGAGCAGTACTTC	CASSQQVLAEQYF
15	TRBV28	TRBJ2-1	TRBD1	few	TGTGCCAGCAGTTTAGGACAGGATTACAACAATGAGCAGTTCTTC	CASSLGQDYNNEQFF
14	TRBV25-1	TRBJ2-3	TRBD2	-	TGTGCCAGCAGTGATCAGCGGGGAATAGATACGCAGTATTTT	CASSDQRGIDTQYF
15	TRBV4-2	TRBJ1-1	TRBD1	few	TGTGCCAGCAGCCAGAAGGACAGGGGGAAGGCTGAAGCTTTCTTT	CASSQKDRGKAEAFF
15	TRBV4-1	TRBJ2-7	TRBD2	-	TGCGCCAGCAGCCCCCCATCAGCGGGGGACTACGAGCAGTACTTC	CASSPPSAGDYEQYF
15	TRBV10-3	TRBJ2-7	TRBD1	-	TGTGCCATCAGTGATGGACAGGGCGTGGACTACGAGCAGTACTTC	CAISDGQGVDYEQYF
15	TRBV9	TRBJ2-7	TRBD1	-	TGTGCCAGCAGCGTAGGGGGGACAGGGGTCAACGAGCAGTACTTC	CASSVGGTGVNEQYF
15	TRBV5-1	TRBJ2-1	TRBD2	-	TGCGCCAGCAGACTAGCGGGAGGGCCTCGGGATGAGCAGTTCTTC	CASRLAGGPRDEQFF
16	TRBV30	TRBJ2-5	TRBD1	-	TGTGCCTGGAGACTAGCTAGGACAGGGGGCGAAGAGACCCAGTACTTC	CAWRLARTGGEETQYF
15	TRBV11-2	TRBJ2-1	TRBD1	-	TGTGCCAGCAGCTTGCCGGGACAGGCTAACAATGAGCAGTTCTTC	CASSLPGQANNEQFF
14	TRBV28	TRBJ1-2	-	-	TGTGCCAGCAGTACAGGAGGGTCTATCTATGGCTACACCTTC	CASSTGGSIYGYTF
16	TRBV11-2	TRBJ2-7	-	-	TGTGCCAGCAGCTTAGACCAGAACAGGGCCTCCTACGAGCAGTACTTC	CASSLDQNRASYEQYF
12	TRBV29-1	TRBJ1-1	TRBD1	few	TGCAGCGTTTATGACAGGGCTACTGAAGCTTTCTTT	CSVYDRATEAFF
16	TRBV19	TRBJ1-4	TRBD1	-	TGTGCCAGTAGTGCATTGGACAGGGGGGAGTTTACAAAACTGTTTTTT	CASSALDRGEFTKLFF
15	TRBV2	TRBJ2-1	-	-	TGTGCCAGCAGCCAAATCGGACGGGAAGTCAATGAGCAGTTCTTC	CASSQIGREVNEQFF
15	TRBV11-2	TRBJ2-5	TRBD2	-	TGTGCCAGCAGCTTAGGTCCAGCGGGAGAAGAGACCCAGTACTTC	CASSLGPAGEETQYF
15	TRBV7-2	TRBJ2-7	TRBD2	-	TGTGCCAGCAGCTTTCTAGCGGGAGGAACCTACGAGCAGTACTTC	CASSFLAGGTYEQYF
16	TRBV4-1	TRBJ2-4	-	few	TGCGCCAGCAGCCAAGATGAGGTAGGGCACGGGGACATTCAGTACTTC	CASSQDEVGHGDIQYF
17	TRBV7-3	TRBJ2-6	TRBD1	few	TGTGCCAGCAGCCCCGGGACAGTAGACTCTGGGGCCAACGTCCTGACTTTC	CASSPGTVDSGANVLTF
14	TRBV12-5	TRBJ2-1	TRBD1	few	TGTGCTAGTGATCCGGGACAGGGGGCAGGTGAGCAGTTCTTC	CASDPGQGAGEQFF
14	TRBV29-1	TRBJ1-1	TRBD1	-	TGCAGCGCGAAACAGGGGGCTTCGAACACTGAAGCTTTCTTT	CSAKQGASNTEAFF
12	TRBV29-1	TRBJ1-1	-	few	TGCAGCGGTGAATCAACCGGGGAAGAAGCTTTCTTT	CSGESTGEEAFF
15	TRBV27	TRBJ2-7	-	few	TGTGCCAGCAGTTTAAGGGCCGGTCTAACGGGGGAGCAGTACTTC	CASSLRAGLTGEQYF
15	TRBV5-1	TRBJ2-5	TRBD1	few	TGCGCCAGCAGCTTGGGGGACAGCGAGCAAGAGACCCAGTACTTC	CASSLGDSEQETQYF
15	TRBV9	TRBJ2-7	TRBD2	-	TGTGCCAGCAGCGTTGGGACTAGCGGGAGTGAAGAGCAGTACTTC	CASSVGTSGSEEQYF